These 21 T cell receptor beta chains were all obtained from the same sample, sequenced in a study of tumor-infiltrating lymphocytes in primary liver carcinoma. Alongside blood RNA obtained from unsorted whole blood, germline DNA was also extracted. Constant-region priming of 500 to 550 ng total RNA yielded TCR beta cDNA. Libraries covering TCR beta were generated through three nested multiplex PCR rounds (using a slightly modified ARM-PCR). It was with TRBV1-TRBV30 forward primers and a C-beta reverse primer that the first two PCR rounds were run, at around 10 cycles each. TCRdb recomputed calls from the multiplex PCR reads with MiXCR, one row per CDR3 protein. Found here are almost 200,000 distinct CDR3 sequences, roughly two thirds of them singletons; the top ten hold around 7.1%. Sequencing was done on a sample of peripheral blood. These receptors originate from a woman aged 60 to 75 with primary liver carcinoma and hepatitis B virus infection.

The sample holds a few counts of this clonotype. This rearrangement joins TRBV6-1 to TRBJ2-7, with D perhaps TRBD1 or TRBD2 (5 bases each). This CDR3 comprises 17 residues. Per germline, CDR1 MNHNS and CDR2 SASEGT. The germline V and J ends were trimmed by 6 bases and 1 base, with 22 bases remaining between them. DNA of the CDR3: TGTGCCAGCAGCACCCGGACATCTAGCTTGGGGTCCTACGAGCAGTACTTC. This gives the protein CASSTRTSSLGSYEQYF.

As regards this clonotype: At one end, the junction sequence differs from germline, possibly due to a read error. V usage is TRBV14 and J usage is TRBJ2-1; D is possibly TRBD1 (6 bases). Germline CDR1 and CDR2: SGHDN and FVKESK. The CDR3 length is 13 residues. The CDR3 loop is CASNQVGANEQSF. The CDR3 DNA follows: TGTGCCAGCAACCAGGTGGGGGCCAATGAGCAGTCCTTC.

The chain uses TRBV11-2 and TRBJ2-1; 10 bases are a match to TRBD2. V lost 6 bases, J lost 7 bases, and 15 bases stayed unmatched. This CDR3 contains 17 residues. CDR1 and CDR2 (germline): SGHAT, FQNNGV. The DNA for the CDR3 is TGTGCCAGCAGACCAAAGAGGGTACTAGCGGGAATAAATGAGCAGTTCTTC. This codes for CASRPKRVLAGINEQFF.

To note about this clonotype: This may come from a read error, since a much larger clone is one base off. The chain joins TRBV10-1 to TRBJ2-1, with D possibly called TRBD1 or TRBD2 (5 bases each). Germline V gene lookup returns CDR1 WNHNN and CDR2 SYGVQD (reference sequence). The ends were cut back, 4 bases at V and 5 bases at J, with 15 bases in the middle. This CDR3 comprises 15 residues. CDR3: CASSATGALHNEQFF. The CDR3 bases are TGCGCCAGCAGTGCCACCGGGGCCCTGCACAATGAGCAGTTCTTC.

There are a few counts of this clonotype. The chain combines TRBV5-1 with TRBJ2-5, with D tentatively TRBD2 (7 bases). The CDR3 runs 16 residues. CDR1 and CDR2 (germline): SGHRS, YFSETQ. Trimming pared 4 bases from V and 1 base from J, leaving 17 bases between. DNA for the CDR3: TGCGCCAGCAGCCGCACCCAGGGGAGGGTCCAAGAGACCCAGTACTTC. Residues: CASSRTQGRVQETQYF.

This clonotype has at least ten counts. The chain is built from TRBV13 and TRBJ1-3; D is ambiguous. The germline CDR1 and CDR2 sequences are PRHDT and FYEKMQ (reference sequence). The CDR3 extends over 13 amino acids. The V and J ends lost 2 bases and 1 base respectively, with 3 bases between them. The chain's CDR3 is CASSLQSGNTIYF. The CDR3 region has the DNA TGTGCCAGCAGCTTACAATCTGGAAACACCATATATTTT.

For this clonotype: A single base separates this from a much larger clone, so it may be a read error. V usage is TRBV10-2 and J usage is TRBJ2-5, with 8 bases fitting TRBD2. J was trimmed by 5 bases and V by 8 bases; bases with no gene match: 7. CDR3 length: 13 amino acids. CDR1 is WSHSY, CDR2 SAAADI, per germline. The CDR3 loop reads CASQPRLAETQYF. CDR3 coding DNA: TGCGCCAGCCAACCCCGACTAGCGGAGACCCAGTACTTC.

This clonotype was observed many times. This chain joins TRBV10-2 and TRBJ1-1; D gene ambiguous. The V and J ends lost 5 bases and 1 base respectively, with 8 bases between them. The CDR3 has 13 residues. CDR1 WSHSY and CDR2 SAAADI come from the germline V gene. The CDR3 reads CASSRQANTEAFF. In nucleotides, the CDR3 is TGCGCCAGCAGTCGACAAGCGAACACTGAAGCTTTCTTT.

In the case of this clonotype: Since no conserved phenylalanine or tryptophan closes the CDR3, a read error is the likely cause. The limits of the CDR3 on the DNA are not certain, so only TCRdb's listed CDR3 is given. The CDR3 here is CASSEGLGLALYQETHYS. This chain connects TRBV6-1 to TRBJ2-5; TRBD2 is taken as the D call from the table, unchecked against the DNA. Germline V gene lookup returns CDR1 MNHNS and CDR2 SASEGT. The CDR3 has 18 amino acids, counting both end residues.

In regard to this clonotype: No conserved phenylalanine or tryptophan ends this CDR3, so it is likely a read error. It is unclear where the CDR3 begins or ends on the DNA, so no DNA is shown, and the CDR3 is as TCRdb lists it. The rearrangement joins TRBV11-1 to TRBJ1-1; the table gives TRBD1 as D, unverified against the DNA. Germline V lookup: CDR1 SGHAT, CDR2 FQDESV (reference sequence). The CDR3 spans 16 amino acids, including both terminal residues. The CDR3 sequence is CASSFDHFSGSTEVLY.

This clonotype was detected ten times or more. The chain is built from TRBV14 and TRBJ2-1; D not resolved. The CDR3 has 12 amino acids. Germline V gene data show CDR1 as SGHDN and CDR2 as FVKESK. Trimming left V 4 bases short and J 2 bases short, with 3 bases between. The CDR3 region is CASSPTYNEQFF. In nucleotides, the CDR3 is TGTGCCAGCAGCCCCACCTACAATGAGCAGTTCTTC.

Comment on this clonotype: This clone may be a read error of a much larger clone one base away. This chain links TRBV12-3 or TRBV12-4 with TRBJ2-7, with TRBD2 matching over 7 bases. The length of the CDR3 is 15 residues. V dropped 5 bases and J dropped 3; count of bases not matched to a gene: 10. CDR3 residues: CASSKSGERVYEQYF. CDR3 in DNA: TGTGCCAGCAGTAAGAGCGGGGAACGGGTCTACGAGCAGTACTTC.

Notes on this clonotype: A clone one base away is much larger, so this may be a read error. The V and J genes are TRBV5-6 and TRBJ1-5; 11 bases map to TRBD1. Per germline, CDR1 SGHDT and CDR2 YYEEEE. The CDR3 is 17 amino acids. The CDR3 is CAGSLKGDRGGNQPQHF. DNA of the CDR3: TGTGCCGGCAGCTTGAAGGGGGACAGGGGGGGCAATCAGCCCCAGCATTTT.

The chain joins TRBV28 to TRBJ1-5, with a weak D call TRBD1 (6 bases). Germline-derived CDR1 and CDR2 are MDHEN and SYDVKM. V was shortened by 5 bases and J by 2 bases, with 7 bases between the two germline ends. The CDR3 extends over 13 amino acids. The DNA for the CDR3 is TGTGCCAGCAGTGGGACACGCAATCAGCCCCAGCATTTT. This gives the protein CASSGTRNQPQHF.

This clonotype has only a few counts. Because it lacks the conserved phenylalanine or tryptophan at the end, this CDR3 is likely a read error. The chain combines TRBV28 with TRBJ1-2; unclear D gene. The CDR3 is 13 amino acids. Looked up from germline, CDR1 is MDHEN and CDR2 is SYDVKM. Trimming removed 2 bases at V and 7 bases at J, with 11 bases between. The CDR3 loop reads CASSLGPSCGYTL. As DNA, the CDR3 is TGTGCCAGCAGTTTAGGTCCATCCTGTGGCTACACCCTC.

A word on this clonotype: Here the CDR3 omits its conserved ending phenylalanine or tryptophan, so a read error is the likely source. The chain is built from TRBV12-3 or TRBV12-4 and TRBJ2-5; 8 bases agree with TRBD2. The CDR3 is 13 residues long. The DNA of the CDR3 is TGTGCTAGCGGGAAGCTAGCGCAAGAGACCCAGTACGTC. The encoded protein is CASGKLAQETQYV.

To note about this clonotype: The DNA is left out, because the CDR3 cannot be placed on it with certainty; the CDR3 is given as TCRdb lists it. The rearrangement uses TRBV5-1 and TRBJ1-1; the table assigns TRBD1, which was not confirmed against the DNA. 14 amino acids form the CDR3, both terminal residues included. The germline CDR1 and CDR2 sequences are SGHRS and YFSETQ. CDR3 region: CTSSWGQGNTEASF.

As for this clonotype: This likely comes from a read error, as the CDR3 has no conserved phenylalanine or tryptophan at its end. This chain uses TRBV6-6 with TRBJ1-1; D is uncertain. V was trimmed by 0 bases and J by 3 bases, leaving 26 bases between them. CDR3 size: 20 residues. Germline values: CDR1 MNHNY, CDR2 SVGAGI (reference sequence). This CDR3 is CASSYSSYSRLQTMYTEAFL. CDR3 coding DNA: TGTGCCAGCAGTTACTCGAGTTATTCTAGATTACAAACAATGTACACTGAAGCTTTCTTA.

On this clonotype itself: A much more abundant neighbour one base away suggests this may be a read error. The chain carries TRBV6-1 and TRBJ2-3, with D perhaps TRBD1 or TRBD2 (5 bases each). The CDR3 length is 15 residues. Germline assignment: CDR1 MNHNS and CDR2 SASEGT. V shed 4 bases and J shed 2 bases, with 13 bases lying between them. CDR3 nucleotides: TGTGCCAGCAGTGGGGGCTTTGGACTCACAGATACGCAGTATTTT. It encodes CASSGGFGLTDTQYF.

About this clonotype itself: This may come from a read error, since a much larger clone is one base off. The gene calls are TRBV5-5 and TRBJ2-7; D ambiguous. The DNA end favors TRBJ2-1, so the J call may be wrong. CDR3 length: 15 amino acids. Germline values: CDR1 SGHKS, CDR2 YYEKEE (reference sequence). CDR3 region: CASSLVGRGAYEQFF. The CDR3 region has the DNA TGTGCCAGCAGCTTGGTGGGCAGAGGAGCCTACGAGCAGTTCTTC.

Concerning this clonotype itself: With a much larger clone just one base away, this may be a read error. As DNA, the CDR3 is TGTGCCAGCAGTTACAGGGGGACAACCTATGGCTGCACCTTC. This codes for CASSYRGTTYGCTF. The chain employs TRBV6-5 and TRBJ1-2; D is perhaps TRBD1 (6 bases). Germline CDR1 and CDR2: MNHEY and SVGAGI. The CDR3 sequence is 14 residues long.